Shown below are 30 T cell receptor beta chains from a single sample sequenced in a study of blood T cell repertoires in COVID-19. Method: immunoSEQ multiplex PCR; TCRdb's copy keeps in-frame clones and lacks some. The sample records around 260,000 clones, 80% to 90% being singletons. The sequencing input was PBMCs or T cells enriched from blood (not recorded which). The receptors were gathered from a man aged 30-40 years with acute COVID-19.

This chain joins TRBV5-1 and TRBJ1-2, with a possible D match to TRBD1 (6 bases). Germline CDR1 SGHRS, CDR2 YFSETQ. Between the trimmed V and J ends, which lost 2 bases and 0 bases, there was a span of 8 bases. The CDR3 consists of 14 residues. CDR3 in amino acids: CASSLQGANYGYTF. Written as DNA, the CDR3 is TGCGCCAGCAGCTTACAGGGTGCTAACTATGGCTACACCTTC.

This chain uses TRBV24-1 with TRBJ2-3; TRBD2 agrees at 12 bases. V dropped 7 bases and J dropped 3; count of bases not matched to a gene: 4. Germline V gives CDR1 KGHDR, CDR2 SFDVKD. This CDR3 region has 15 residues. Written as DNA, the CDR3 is TGTGCCACCAGAAGGACTAGCGGGAATACAGATACGCAGTATTTT. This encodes CATRRTSGNTDTQYF.

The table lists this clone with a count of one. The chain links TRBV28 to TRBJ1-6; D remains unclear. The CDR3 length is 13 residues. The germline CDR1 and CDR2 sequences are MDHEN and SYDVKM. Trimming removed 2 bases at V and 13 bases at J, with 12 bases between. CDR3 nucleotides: TGTGCCAGCAGTTTACCCAAGCCTCCCCCCCTCCACTTT. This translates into CASSLPKPPPLHF.

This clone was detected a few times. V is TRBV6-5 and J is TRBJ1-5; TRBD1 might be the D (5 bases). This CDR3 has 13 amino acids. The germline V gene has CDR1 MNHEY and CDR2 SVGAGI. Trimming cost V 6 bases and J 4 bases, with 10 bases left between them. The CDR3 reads CASRPGGNQPQHF. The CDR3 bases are TGTGCCAGCAGACCCGGGGGGAATCAGCCCCAGCATTTT.

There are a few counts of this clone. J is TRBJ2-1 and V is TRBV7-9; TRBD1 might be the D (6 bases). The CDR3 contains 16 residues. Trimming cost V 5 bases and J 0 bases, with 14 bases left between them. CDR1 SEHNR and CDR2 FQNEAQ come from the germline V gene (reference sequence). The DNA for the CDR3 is TGTGCCAGCAGCCTATTCGACAGGAGCTCCTACAATGAGCAGTTCTTC. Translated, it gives CASSLFDRSSYNEQFF.

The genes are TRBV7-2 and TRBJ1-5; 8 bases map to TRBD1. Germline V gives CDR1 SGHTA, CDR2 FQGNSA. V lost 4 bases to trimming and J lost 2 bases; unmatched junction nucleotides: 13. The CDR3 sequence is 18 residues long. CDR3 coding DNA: TGTGCCAGCAGCTGCCTGACAGGGGATCCCTATCGCAATCAGCCCCAGCATTTT. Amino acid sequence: CASSCLTGDPYRNQPQHF.

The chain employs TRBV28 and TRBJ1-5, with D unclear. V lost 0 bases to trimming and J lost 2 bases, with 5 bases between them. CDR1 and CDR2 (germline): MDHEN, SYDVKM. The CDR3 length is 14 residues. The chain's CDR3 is CASSLWAGNQPQHF. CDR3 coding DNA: TGTGCCAGCAGTTTATGGGCCGGCAATCAGCCCCAGCATTTT.

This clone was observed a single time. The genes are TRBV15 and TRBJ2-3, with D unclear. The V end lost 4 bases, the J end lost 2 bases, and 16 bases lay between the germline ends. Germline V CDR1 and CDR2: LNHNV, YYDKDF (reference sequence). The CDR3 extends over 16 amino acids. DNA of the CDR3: TGTGCCACCAGCACTTTGGGCTATACCACCACAGATACGCAGTATTTT. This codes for CATSTLGYTTTDTQYF.

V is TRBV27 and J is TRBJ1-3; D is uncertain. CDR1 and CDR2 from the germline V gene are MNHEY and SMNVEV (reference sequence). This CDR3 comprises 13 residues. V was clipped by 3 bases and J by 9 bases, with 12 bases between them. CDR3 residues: CASSFGMGRTIYF. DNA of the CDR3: TGTGCCAGCAGTTTTGGAATGGGCCGCACCATATATTTT.

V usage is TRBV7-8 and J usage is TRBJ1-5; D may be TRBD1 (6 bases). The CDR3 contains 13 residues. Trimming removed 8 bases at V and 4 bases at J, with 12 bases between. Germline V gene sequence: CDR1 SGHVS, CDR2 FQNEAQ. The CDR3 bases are TGTGCCAGCTGTCGGGACACGAATCAGCCCCAGCATTTT. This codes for CASCRDTNQPQHF.

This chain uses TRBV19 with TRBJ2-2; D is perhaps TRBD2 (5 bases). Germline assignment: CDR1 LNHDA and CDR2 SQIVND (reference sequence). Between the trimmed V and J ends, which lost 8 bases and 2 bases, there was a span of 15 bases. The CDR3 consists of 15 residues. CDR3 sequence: CASHFGVANTGELFF. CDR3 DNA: TGTGCCAGTCACTTCGGGGTAGCCAACACCGGGGAGCTGTTTTTT.

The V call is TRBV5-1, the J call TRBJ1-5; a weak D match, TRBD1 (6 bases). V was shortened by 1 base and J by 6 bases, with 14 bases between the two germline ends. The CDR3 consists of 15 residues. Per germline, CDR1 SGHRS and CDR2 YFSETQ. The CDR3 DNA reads TGCGCCAGCAGCTTGTCCGGGGACATGAGTCAGCCCCAGCATTTT. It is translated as CASSLSGDMSQPQHF.

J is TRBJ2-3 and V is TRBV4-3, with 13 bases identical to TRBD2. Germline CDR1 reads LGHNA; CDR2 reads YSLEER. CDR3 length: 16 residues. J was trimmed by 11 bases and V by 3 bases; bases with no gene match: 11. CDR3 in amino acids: CASSQRGTSGRAEQYF. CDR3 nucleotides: TGCGCCAGCAGCCAGAGGGGAACTAGCGGGAGGGCCGAGCAGTATTTT.

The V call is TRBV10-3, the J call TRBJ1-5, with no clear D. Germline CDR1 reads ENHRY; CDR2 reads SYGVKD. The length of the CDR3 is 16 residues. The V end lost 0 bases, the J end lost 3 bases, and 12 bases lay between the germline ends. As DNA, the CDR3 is TGTGCCATCAGTGAGTCTTTTGGGCAGAACAATCAGCCCCAGCATTTT. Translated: CAISESFGQNNQPQHF.

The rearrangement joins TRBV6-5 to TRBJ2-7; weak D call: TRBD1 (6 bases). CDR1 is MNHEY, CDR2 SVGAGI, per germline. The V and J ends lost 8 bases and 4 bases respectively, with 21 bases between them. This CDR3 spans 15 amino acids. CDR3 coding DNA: TGTGCCAGCTCTACCGTGGCCGGGACAATGTACGAGCAGTACGTC. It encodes CASSTVAGTMYEQYV.

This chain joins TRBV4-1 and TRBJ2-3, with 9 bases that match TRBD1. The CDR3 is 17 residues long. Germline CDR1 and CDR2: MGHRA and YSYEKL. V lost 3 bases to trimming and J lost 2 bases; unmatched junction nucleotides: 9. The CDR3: CASSQGRTGALTDTQYF. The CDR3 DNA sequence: TGCGCCAGCAGCCAGGGCCGGACAGGGGCCCTCACAGATACGCAGTATTTT.

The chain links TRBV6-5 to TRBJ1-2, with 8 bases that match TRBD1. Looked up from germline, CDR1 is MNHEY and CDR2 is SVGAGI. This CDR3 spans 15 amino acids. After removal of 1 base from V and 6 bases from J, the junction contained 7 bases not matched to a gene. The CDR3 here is CASSYWAQGENGYTF. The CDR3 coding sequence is TGTGCCAGCAGTTACTGGGCACAGGGGGAGAATGGCTACACCTTC.

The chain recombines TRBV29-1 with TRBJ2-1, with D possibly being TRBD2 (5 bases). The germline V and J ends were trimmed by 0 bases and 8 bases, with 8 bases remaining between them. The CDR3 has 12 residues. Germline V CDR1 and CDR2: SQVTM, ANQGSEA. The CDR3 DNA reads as TGCAGCGTTGAAGAATCGGGGTATGAGCAGTTCTTC. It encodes CSVEESGYEQFF.

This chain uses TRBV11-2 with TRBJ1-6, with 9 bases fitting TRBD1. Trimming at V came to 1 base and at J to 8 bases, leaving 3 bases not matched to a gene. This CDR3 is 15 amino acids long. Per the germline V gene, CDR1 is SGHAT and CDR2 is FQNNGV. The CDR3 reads CASSLGGTGYSPLHF. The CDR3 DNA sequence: TGTGCCAGCAGCTTAGGGGGGACAGGGTATTCACCCCTCCACTTT.

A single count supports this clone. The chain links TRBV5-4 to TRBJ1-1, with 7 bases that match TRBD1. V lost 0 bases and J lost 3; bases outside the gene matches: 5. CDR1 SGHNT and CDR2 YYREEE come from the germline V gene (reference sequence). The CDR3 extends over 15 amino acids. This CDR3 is CASSLGDRVDTEAFF. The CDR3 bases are TGTGCCAGCAGCTTGGGTGACAGGGTCGACACTGAAGCTTTCTTT.

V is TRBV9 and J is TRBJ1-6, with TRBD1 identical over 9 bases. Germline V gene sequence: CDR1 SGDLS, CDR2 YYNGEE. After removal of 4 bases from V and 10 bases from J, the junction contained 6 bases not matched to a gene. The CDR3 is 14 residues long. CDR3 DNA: TGTGCCAGCAGCCCGACAGGGGGTTCCTCACCCCTCCACTTT. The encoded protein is CASSPTGGSSPLHF. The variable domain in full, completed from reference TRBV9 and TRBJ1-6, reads DSGVTQTPKHLITATGQRVTLRCSPRSGDLSVYWYQQSLDQGLQFLIQYYNGEERAKGNILERFSAQQFPDLHSELNLSSLELGDSALYFCASSPTGGSSPLHFGNGTRLTVT.

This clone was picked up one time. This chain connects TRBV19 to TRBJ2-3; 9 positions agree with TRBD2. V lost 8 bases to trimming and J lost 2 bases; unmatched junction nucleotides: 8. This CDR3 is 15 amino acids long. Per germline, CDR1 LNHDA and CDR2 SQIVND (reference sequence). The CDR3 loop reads CASSLAGYNTDTQYF. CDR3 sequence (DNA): TGTGCCAGTTCGCTAGCGGGGTACAACACAGATACGCAGTATTTT.

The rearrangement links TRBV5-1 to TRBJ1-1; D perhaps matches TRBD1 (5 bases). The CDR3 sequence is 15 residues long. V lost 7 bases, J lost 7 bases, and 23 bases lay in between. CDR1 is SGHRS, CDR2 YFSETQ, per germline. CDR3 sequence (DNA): TGCGCCAGCCACTTAACCACTACAGGAAATAGTGAAGCTTTCTTT. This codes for CASHLTTTGNSEAFF.

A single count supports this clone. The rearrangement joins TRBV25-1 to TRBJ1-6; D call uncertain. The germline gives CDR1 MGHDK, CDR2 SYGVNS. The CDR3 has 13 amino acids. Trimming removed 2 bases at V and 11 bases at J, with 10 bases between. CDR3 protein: CASSEVFGAPLHF. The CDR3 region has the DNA TGTGCCAGCAGTGAAGTCTTCGGGGCACCCCTCCACTTT.

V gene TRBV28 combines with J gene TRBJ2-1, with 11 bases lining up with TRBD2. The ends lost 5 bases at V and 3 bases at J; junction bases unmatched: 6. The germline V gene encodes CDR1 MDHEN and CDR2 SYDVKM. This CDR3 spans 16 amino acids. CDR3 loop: CASSVLGLAGYNEQFF. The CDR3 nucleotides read TGTGCCAGCAGTGTCCTCGGACTAGCGGGCTACAATGAGCAGTTCTTC. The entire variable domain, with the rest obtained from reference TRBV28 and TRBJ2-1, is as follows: DVKVTQSSRYLVKRTGEKVFLECVQDMDHENMFWYRQDPGLGLRLIYFSYDVKMKEKGDIPEGYSVSREKKERFSLILESASTNQTSMYLCASSVLGLAGYNEQFFGPGTRLTVL.

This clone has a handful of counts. CDR3 sequence: CASGLSSGGADEQFF. The DNA of the CDR3 is TGTGCCAGCGGTCTGTCTAGCGGGGGGGCCGATGAGCAGTTCTTC. The chain couples TRBV4-2 to TRBJ2-1; TRBD2 agrees at 12 bases. The germline gives CDR1 LGHNA, CDR2 YNFKEQ. This CDR3 has 15 residues. The V segment lost 8 bases and the J segment 8 bases; nucleotides outside the gene matches: 10.

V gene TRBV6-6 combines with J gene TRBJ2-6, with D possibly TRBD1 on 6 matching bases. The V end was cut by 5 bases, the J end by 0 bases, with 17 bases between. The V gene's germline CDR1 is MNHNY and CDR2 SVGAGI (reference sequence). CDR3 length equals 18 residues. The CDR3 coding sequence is TGTGCCAGCAGTCGAGCCGGGACAAAACGCTCTGGGGCCAACGTCCTGACTTTC. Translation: CASSRAGTKRSGANVLTF.

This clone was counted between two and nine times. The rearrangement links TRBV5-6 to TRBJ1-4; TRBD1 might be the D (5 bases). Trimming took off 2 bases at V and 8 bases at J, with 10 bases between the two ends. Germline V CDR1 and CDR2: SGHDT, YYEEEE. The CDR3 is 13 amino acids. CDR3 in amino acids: CASSFTGREKLFF. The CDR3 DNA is TGTGCCAGCAGCTTTACAGGTCGAGAAAAACTGTTTTTT. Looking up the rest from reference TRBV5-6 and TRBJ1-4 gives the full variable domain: DAGVTQSPTHLIKTRGQQVTLRCSPKSGHDTVSWYQQALGQGPQFIFQYYEEEERQRGNFPDRFSGHQFPNYSSELNVNALLLGDSALYLCASSFTGREKLFFGSGTQLSVL.

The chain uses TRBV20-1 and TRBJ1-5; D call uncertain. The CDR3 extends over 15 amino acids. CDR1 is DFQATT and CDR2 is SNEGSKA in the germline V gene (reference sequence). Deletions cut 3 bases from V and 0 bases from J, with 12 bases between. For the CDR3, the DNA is TGCAGTGCTAGTGTAAACAGATATAGCAATCAGCCCCAGCATTTT. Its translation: CSASVNRYSNQPQHF.

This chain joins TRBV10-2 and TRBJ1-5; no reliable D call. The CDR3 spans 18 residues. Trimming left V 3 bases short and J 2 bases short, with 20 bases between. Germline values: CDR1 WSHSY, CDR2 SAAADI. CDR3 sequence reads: CASSDPLRNRGRNQPQHF. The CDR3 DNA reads TGCGCCAGCAGTGACCCTCTTCGAAACCGCGGCCGCAATCAGCCCCAGCATTTT.